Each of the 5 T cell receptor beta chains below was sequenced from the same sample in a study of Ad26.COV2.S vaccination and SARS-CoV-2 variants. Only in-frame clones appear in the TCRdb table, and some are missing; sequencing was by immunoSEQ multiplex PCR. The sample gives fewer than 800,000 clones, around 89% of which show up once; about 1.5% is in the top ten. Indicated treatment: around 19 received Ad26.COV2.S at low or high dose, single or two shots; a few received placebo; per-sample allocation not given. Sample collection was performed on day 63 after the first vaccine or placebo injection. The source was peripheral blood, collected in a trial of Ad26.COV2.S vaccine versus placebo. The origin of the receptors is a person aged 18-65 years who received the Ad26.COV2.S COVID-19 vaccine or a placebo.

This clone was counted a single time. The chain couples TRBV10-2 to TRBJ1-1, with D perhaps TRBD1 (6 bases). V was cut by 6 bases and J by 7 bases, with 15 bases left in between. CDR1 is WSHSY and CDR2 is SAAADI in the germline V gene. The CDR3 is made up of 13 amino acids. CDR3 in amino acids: CASSLDSALEAFF. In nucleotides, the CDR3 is TGCGCCAGCAGCCTGGACAGTGCTCTTGAAGCTTTCTTT.

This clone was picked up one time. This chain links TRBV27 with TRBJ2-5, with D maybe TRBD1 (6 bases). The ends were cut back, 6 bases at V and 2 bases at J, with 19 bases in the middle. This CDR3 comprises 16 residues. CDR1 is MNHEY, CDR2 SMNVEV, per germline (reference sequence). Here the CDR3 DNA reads TGTGCCAGCAGCCCTACCCCGGGACACCGACAAGAGACCCAGTACTTC. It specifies CASSPTPGHRQETQYF.

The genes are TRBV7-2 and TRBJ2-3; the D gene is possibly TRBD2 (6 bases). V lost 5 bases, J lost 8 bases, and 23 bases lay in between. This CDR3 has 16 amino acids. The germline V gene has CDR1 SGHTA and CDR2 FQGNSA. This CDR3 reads CASSLQAASVGATQYF. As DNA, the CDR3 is TGTGCCAGCAGCCTTCAGGCGGCTAGCGTTGGAGCTACGCAGTATTTT.

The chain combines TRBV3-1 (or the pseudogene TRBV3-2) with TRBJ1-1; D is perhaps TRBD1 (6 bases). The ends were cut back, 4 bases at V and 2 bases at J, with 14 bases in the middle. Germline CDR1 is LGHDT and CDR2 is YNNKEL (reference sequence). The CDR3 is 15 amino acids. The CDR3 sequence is CASSLRRTVNTEAFF. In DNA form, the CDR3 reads TGTGCCAGCAGCCTACGTCGGACAGTCAACACTGAAGCTTTCTTT.

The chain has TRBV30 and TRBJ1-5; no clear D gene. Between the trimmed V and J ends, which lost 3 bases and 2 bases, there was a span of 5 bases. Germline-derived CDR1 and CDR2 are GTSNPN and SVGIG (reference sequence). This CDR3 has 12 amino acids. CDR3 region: CAWRVGNQPQHF. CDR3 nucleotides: TGTGCCTGGAGGGTCGGCAATCAGCCCCAGCATTTT.